Below, 19 T cell receptor beta chains from the same sample are listed, as sequenced in a study of T cells after posttransplantation cyclophosphamide. A marrow graft followed busulfan-fludarabine conditioning, with cyclophosphamide on days +3 and +4. Measured with immunoSEQ multiplex PCR; TCRdb has only the in-frame clones, and not every one. The profile covers 20,000 or so clones, with 86% appearing a single time and around 10% taken by the ten largest. Material: PBMCs, obtained after allogeneic stem cell transplant with posttransplant cyclophosphamide. These receptors all stem from a female patient aged 25-39 years who received an allogeneic stem cell transplant from an unrelated donor, was CMV-positive, and had no GVHD. Some T cells may trace back to the graft donor.

The chain couples TRBV7-9 to TRBJ2-1; 7 bases map to TRBD1. The V gene's germline CDR1 is SEHNR and CDR2 FQNEAQ (reference sequence). The CDR3 is 17 amino acids. With 5 bases clipped from V and 6 bases from J, the junction kept 16 bases outside the gene matches. CDR3 region: CASSTRQGSPIGNEQFF. CDR3 coding DNA: TGTGCCAGCAGCACCCGACAGGGTAGCCCCATTGGCAATGAGCAGTTCTTC.

This clone was observed a few times. The chain combines TRBV21-1 with TRBJ2-1; the DNA was not used to check the table's D call, TRBD2. TRBV21-1 represents a pseudogene. The length of the CDR3 is 14 residues. CDR3 loop: CASRGLPTHNEQFF. For the CDR3, the DNA is TGTGCCAGCAGAGGACTCCCCACCCACAATGAGCAGTTCTTC.

V usage is TRBV28 and J usage is TRBJ2-3; no clear D gene. This CDR3 contains 13 residues. The germline CDR1 and CDR2 sequences are MDHEN and SYDVKM. V was shortened by 2 bases and J by 2 bases, with 5 bases between the two germline ends. CDR3 protein: CASSLPHTDTQYF. The CDR3 DNA follows: TGTGCCAGCAGTTTACCCCACACAGATACGCAGTATTTT.

This chain connects TRBV9 to TRBJ2-5, with D unclear. V dropped 2 bases and J dropped 3 bases, with 17 bases sitting between them. Germline values: CDR1 SGDLS, CDR2 YYNGEE. The CDR3 loop spans 16 amino acids. The CDR3 here is CASSVSAVGLKETQYF. CDR3 in DNA: TGTGCCAGCAGCGTTTCCGCAGTGGGCCTGAAAGAGACCCAGTACTTC.

The chain links TRBV6-5 to TRBJ2-3; 12 bases are shared with TRBD2. The germline CDR1 and CDR2 sequences are MNHEY and SVGAGI. This CDR3 is 15 amino acids long. With 6 bases clipped from V and 6 bases from J, the junction kept 7 bases outside the gene matches. The CDR3 sequence: CASSLPGLAGDTQYF. CDR3 bases: TGTGCCAGCAGCTTGCCGGGACTAGCGGGCGATACGCAGTATTTT.

V and J are TRBV28 and TRBJ1-2; 9 nucleotides align to TRBD1. Unmatched junction bases numbered 5, after V lost 2 bases and J lost 7 bases. The germline V gene has CDR1 MDHEN and CDR2 SYDVKM. The CDR3 loop spans 14 amino acids. This CDR3 is CASSLDRDRVGYTF. DNA of the CDR3: TGTGCCAGCAGTTTAGACCGGGACAGGGTTGGCTACACCTTC.

V and J are TRBV2 and TRBJ2-2; a possible D gene is TRBD1 (5 bases). This CDR3 has 18 residues. The ends were cut back, 6 bases at V and 4 bases at J, with 24 bases in the middle. Germline CDR1 SNHLY, CDR2 FYNNEI. The CDR3 DNA sequence: TGTGCCAGCAGCAAGACCCTGGGGCACTCCATGACCACCGGGGAGCTGTTTTTT. This codes for CASSKTLGHSMTTGELFF.

This clone has only one observation. The rearrangement links TRBV6-5 to TRBJ1-6; D uncertain. The CDR3 consists of 16 residues. Germline lookup yields CDR1 MNHEY and CDR2 SVGAGI. The V and J ends lost 0 bases and 6 bases respectively, with 12 bases between them. The DNA for the CDR3 is TGTGCCAGCAGTTACTCGCGCTTGCTTGTTAATTCACCCCTCCACTTT. Its protein product is CASSYSRLLVNSPLHF.

The chain joins TRBV6-5 to TRBJ1-1; no definite D call. Germline assignment: CDR1 MNHEY and CDR2 SVGAGI. Trimming left V 6 bases short and J 4 bases short, with 12 bases between. CDR3 length equals 13 residues. The CDR3 sequence is CASRRGSGTEAFF. CDR3 sequence (DNA): TGTGCCAGCAGGCGGGGTTCGGGCACTGAAGCTTTCTTT.

The gene calls are TRBV2 and TRBJ2-5; D may be TRBD1 (7 bases). The DNA end is a closer match to TRBJ2-7, so the J assignment may be wrong. The CDR3 sequence is 14 residues long. Per germline, CDR1 SNHLY and CDR2 FYNNEI. The CDR3 DNA is TGTGCCAGCAAGTTTGAGACAGGGAGGAACGAGCAGTACTTC. Translation: CASKFETGRNEQYF.

The J gene is TRBJ1-2, the V gene TRBV9; TRBD1 matches at 8 bases. Trimming removed 0 bases from V and 1 base from J; junction bases left unmatched: 2. Germline V gives CDR1 SGDLS, CDR2 YYNGEE. This CDR3 has 15 residues. The CDR3 nucleotides are TGTGCCAGCAGCGTAGAAGGACAGGGTAACTATGGCTACACCTTC. It encodes CASSVEGQGNYGYTF.

This clone was counted a single time. The rearrangement links TRBV29-1 to TRBJ2-5; D is ambiguous. The CDR3 is made up of 14 amino acids. CDR1 is SQVTM and CDR2 is ANQGSEA in the germline V gene. V lost 1 base, J lost 2 bases, and 11 bases lay in between. CDR3 DNA: TGCAGCGTTGAAGGCCCCCTATTACAAGAGACCCAGTACTTC. Translating gives CSVEGPLLQETQYF.

The gene calls are TRBV6-4 and TRBJ2-1; D is ambiguous. This CDR3 has 15 amino acids. V was trimmed by 3 bases and J by 4 bases, leaving 13 bases between them. Germline values: CDR1 MRHNA, CDR2 SNTAGT. The CDR3 reads CASSEGSQWYNEQFF. The DNA for the CDR3 is TGTGCCAGCAGTGAGGGCTCGCAGTGGTACAATGAGCAGTTCTTC.

The chain carries TRBV6-6 and TRBJ1-4, with a possible D match to TRBD1 (5 bases). Germline CDR1 reads MNHNY; CDR2 reads SVGAGI (reference sequence). The ends were cut back, 6 bases at V and 1 base at J, with 6 bases in the middle. The CDR3 is made up of 13 amino acids. CDR3 sequence (DNA): TGTGCCAGCAGAGGACAAACTAATGAAAAACTGTTTTTT. Translated, it gives CASRGQTNEKLFF.

The chain uses TRBV2 and TRBJ2-7; maybe TRBD1 (6 bases). The CDR3 runs 15 residues. Trimming pared 0 bases from V and 5 bases from J, leaving 14 bases between. Germline lookup yields CDR1 SNHLY and CDR2 FYNNEI. CDR3 sequence: CASSEAPGTIDEQYF. CDR3 DNA: TGTGCCAGCAGTGAAGCGCCTGGGACAATAGACGAGCAGTACTTC.

This rearrangement joins TRBV5-1 to TRBJ2-7, with TRBD2 matching 9 bases. CDR1 is SGHRS, CDR2 YFSETQ, per germline. The CDR3 has 17 amino acids. The ends lost 5 bases at V and 1 base at J; junction bases unmatched: 13. For the CDR3, the DNA is TGCGCCAGCAGGAGGGAGGCTAGCGGGGCACGTTCCTACGAGCAGTACTTC. Translated, it gives CASRREASGARSYEQYF.

The chain is built from TRBV9 and TRBJ2-3; D remains ambiguous. Trimming cost V 5 bases and J 0 bases, with 10 bases left between them. The CDR3 has 14 residues. Germline values: CDR1 SGDLS, CDR2 YYNGEE. In nucleotides, the CDR3 is TGTGCCAGCAGTCGAGATCGTAGCACAGATACGCAGTATTTT. Translation: CASSRDRSTDTQYF. The variable domain in full, with the rest retrieved from reference TRBV9 and TRBJ2-3, is DSGVTQTPKHLITATGQRVTLRCSPRSGDLSVYWYQQSLDQGLQFLIQYYNGEERAKGNILERFSAQQFPDLHSELNLSSLELGDSALYFCASSRDRSTDTQYFGPGTRLTVL.

This rearrangement joins TRBV28 to TRBJ2-3, with TRBD2 matching over 12 bases. J lost 7 bases, V lost 4 bases, and 6 bases had no gene match. The CDR3 covers 15 residues. From germline, CDR1 is MDHEN and CDR2 SYDVKM. The chain's CDR3 is CASSSSGGALNTQYF. DNA for the CDR3: TGTGCCAGCAGTTCTAGCGGGGGGGCGCTAAATACGCAGTATTTT.

The chain couples TRBV6-1 to TRBJ2-7, with D possibly TRBD1 on 7 matching bases. The CDR3 is made up of 15 amino acids. Germline loops: CDR1 MNHNS, CDR2 SASEGT. V lost 6 bases and J lost 0, with 15 bases in between. The CDR3 DNA follows: TGTGCCAGCAGGTGGGCAGGGGGGAGCTCCTACGAGCAGTACTTC. Translation: CASRWAGGSSYEQYF.